This T cell receptor (beta chain) was sequenced for a study of cytomegalovirus exposure and HLA in healthy donors. Study results and limitations: When presence/absence was analysed, sequencing depth was taken to be roughly uniform across donors.

Concerning this clone itself: The antigen is not known.

With 60 Vbeta and 13 Jbeta primers, the PCR was carried out. The method was immunoSEQ multiplex PCR; TCRdb's version includes in-frame clones alone and lacks a portion of them. This sample has about 150,000 clones; 65% to 85% occur once, and the top ten carry approximately 3.8%. The germline gives CDR1 LNHDA, CDR2 SQIVND (reference sequence). The CDR3 extends over 13 amino acids. V was trimmed by 2 bases and J by 2 bases, leaving 6 bases between them. The specimen sequenced was PBMCs. This sequence joins TRBV19 and TRBJ2-5; D not certain. This TCR came from a male donor in good health and CMV-seronegative. The CDR3 nucleotides read TGTGCCAGTAGTATAATCCCACAAGAGACCCAGTACTTC. Translating gives CASSIIPQETQYF.